The next 21 T cell receptor beta chains were all read from a single sample in a study of blood T cell repertoires in COVID-19. TCRdb's table, derived via immunoSEQ multiplex PCR, lists solely in-frame clones and lacks some. The sample has 89,000 or so clones; roughly 82% are singletons. Sequencing was performed on peripheral blood. These receptors were obtained from a man in his fifties or sixties with active COVID-19.

This chain joins TRBV21-1 and TRBJ2-7; no check of the table's D call, TRBD1, against the DNA was made. TRBV21-1 is noted as a pseudogene. The CDR3 totals 14 residues. Here the CDR3 reads CASSEETGVDEQYF. DNA of the CDR3: TGTGCCAGCAGTGAGGAAACAGGGGTCGACGAGCAGTACTTC.

The chain recombines TRBV28 with TRBJ2-7, with D possibly being TRBD1 (5 bases). This CDR3 is built from 14 residues. Germline V gene sequence: CDR1 MDHEN, CDR2 SYDVKM. V was clipped by 3 bases and J by 3 bases, with 12 bases between them. The CDR3 sequence: CASSLVGPIYEQYF. DNA for the CDR3: TGTGCCAGCAGTTTGGTGGGGCCCATCTACGAGCAGTACTTC.

The V and J genes are TRBV5-6 and TRBJ1-4, with unresolved D. The germline V and J ends were trimmed by 0 bases and 8 bases, with 23 bases remaining between them. This CDR3 is 18 amino acids long. The germline CDR1 and CDR2 sequences are SGHDT and YYEEEE. CDR3 nucleotides: TGTGCCAGCAGCTTGGGAGAAGGAAGGATCTCGGAGAGGGAAAAACTGTTTTTT. Amino acid sequence: CASSLGEGRISEREKLFF.

J is TRBJ2-2 and V is TRBV6-2 or TRBV6-3, with no clear D. V was trimmed by 4 bases and J by 1 base, leaving 16 bases between them. In germline, CDR1 is MNHEY, CDR2 SVGEGT. CDR3 size: 17 residues. The CDR3 bases are TGTGCCAGCAGTTCACTCCCCGCTTCGATGAACACCGGGGAGCTGTTTTTT. Encoded protein: CASSSLPASMNTGELFF.

The CDR3 loop reads CASNPRDRGNEQYF. CDR3 in DNA: TGTGCCAGCAACCCTCGGGACAGGGGGAACGAGCAGTACTTC. The chain couples TRBV27 to TRBJ2-7; 11 bases agree with TRBD1. Germline V gene data show CDR1 as MNHEY and CDR2 as SMNVEV (reference sequence). The CDR3 is 14 residues long. The ends lost 7 bases at V and 5 bases at J; junction bases unmatched: 7.

This chain uses TRBV19 with TRBJ2-1, with a weak D call TRBD1 (6 bases). The CDR3 runs to 16 residues. CDR1 and CDR2 (germline): LNHDA, SQIVND (reference sequence). Trimming took off 0 bases at V and 4 bases at J, with 13 bases between the two ends. The CDR3 DNA follows: TGTGCCAGTAGTATAGATCAAGGGGGTATTTACAATGAGCAGTTCTTC. Protein: CASSIDQGGIYNEQFF.

This clone was observed a single time. CDR3 in DNA: TGCAGCGTCGTAACTCCCCTGGGCCTCTACGAGCAGTACTTC. Protein product: CSVVTPLGLYEQYF. The V call is TRBV29-1, the J call TRBJ2-7, with unresolved D. Per the germline V gene, CDR1 is SQVTM and CDR2 is ANQGSEA. The CDR3 is made up of 14 amino acids. V lost 6 bases to trimming and J lost 3 bases, with 18 bases between them.

The rearrangement links TRBV30 to TRBJ2-3; 12 nucleotides match TRBD2. Germline-derived CDR1 and CDR2 are GTSNPN and SVGIG (reference sequence). V lost 1 base and J lost 1; bases outside the gene matches: 3. The CDR3 has 16 residues. The CDR3 region has the DNA TGTGCCTGGAGTGGACTAGCGGGGGCCCGCACAGATACGCAGTATTTT. Translating it yields CAWSGLAGARTDTQYF.

V and J are TRBV19 and TRBJ1-5, with 7 positions matching TRBD1. V lost 3 bases, J lost 5 bases, and 7 bases stayed unmatched. This CDR3 is built from 15 residues. CDR1 LNHDA and CDR2 SQIVND come from the germline V gene (reference sequence). The CDR3 DNA is TGTGCCAGTAGTATCCGGGACAGAGATTATCAGCCCCAGCATTTT. Protein product: CASSIRDRDYQPQHF.

CDR3 sequence reads: CASSSGLAANEQFF. The CDR3 DNA is TGTGCCAGCAGCTCAGGACTAGCGGCTAATGAGCAGTTCTTC. The rearrangement links TRBV7-8 to TRBJ2-1; TRBD2 matches at 10 bases. V was clipped by 4 bases and J by 7 bases; unmatched bases: 4. CDR1 and CDR2 from the germline V gene are SGHVS and FQNEAQ. The CDR3 covers 14 residues. The complete variable domain, with remaining parts taken from reference TRBV7-8 and TRBJ2-1, reads GAGVSQSPRYKVAKRGQDVALRCDPISGHVSLFWYQQALGQGPEFLTYFQNEAQLDKSGLPSDRFFAERPEGSVSTLKIQRTQQEDSAVYLCASSSGLAANEQFFGPGTRLTVL.

V usage is TRBV4-3 and J usage is TRBJ1-3; D is unclear. The CDR3 spans 16 residues. V was cut by 0 bases and J by 2 bases, with 11 bases left in between. The germline gives CDR1 LGHNA, CDR2 YSLEER. The CDR3 DNA is TGCGCCAGCAGCCAAGAAACTCCGGGGACTGGAAACACCATATATTTT. Translating it yields CASSQETPGTGNTIYF.

V is TRBV5-1 and J is TRBJ2-1, with 8 bases identical to TRBD2. Looked up from germline, CDR1 is SGHRS and CDR2 is YFSETQ. This CDR3 has 15 residues. The V and J ends lost 4 bases and 7 bases, in that order; junction bases with no gene match: 10. CDR3 sequence (DNA): TGCGCCAGCAGCGTAGCGGGGCCTGGGACGAATGAGCAGTTCTTC. Protein product: CASSVAGPGTNEQFF.

This clone was seen more than once but under ten times. The chain is built from TRBV7-2 and TRBJ2-2; D might be TRBD2 (5 bases). V was trimmed by 2 bases and J by 4 bases, leaving 14 bases between them. Germline V gene sequence: CDR1 SGHTA, CDR2 FQGNSA. The CDR3 loop spans 16 amino acids. This chain's CDR3 is CASSLLAGRPTGELFF. In nucleotides, the CDR3 is TGTGCCAGCAGCTTACTGGCGGGCCGACCCACCGGGGAGCTGTTTTTT.

Written as DNA, the CDR3 is TGCGCCAGCAGACCCGGACAGGGCGGAACTGAAGCTTTCTTT. Amino acids: CASRPGQGGTEAFF. This rearrangement joins TRBV10-2 to TRBJ1-1; 8 bases align to TRBD1. CDR3 size: 14 residues. Per germline, CDR1 WSHSY and CDR2 SAAADI. V dropped 6 bases and J dropped 5; count of bases not matched to a gene: 8.

This chain uses TRBV6-5 with TRBJ1-6, with 8 bases lining up with TRBD1. The V and J ends lost 6 bases and 9 bases, in that order; junction bases with no gene match: 10. The CDR3 runs 15 residues. The germline CDR1 and CDR2 sequences are MNHEY and SVGAGI. CDR3 in amino acids: CASRAGQGSGSPLHF. CDR3 in DNA: TGTGCCAGCAGGGCTGGACAGGGTTCGGGTTCACCCCTCCACTTT.

The rearrangement links TRBV2 to TRBJ2-2; D might be TRBD2 (5 bases). CDR1 and CDR2 from the germline V gene are SNHLY and FYNNEI. V was clipped by 6 bases and J by 8 bases, with 19 bases between them. CDR3 length: 15 residues. The CDR3 nucleotides are TGTGCCAGCAGAGAGAGGGCATTTCGAACGGGGGAGCTGTTTTTT. As protein: CASRERAFRTGELFF.

The chain is built from TRBV2 and TRBJ2-6; 7 bases fit TRBD1. The CDR3 has 15 amino acids. Trimming took 8 bases from V and 0 from J; bases not matched to a gene: 4. CDR1 and CDR2 from the germline V gene are SNHLY and FYNNEI. The CDR3 loop is CASGGQSSGANVLTF. The CDR3 DNA reads as TGTGCCAGCGGGGGACAGTCCTCTGGGGCCAACGTCCTGACTTTC.

The rearrangement links TRBV5-5 to TRBJ1-5; TRBD1 aligns across 8 bases. Trimming removed 4 bases from V and 1 base from J; junction bases left unmatched: 4. This CDR3 is built from 15 residues. Germline lookup yields CDR1 SGHKS and CDR2 YYEKEE (reference sequence). The CDR3 nucleotides are TGTGCCAGCAGCCCACAGGGGGGAAGCAATCAGCCCCAGCATTTT. This encodes CASSPQGGSNQPQHF. The full variable domain, rest sourced from reference TRBV5-5 and TRBJ1-5, is DAGVTQSPTHLIKTRGQQVTLRCSPISGHKSVSWYQQVLGQGPQFIFQYYEKEERGRGNFPDRFSARQFPNYSSELNVNALLLGDSALYLCASSPQGGSNQPQHFGDGTRLSIL.

This clone occurred once. This chain uses TRBV5-5 with TRBJ1-4; the D is unclear. Germline CDR1 SGHKS, CDR2 YYEKEE (reference sequence). The CDR3 totals 15 residues. Trimming pared 0 bases from V and 8 bases from J, leaving 14 bases between. As DNA, the CDR3 is TGTGCCAGCAGCTTGGCCGTGCAGCGTCTGGAAAAACTGTTTTTT. Translating gives CASSLAVQRLEKLFF.

V usage is TRBV6-1 and J usage is TRBJ1-2; TRBD1 might be the D (5 bases). Trimming removed 2 bases from V and 0 bases from J, with 10 bases in between. The CDR3 sequence is 15 residues long. CDR1 is MNHNS and CDR2 is SASEGT in the germline V gene. CDR3 nucleotides: TGTGCCAGCAGTGAACAGGGTCAAACTAACTATGGCTACACCTTC. Translated, it gives CASSEQGQTNYGYTF.

The V gene is TRBV28, the J gene TRBJ2-3; TRBD2 matches 9 bases. The germline V gene has CDR1 MDHEN and CDR2 SYDVKM. The CDR3 runs to 15 residues. Trimming removed 8 bases from V and 2 bases from J; junction bases left unmatched: 8. CDR3 sequence reads: CASGASGRPTDTQYF. CDR3 DNA sequence: TGTGCCAGCGGGGCCAGCGGGAGGCCCACAGATACGCAGTATTTT.